This TCR beta chain was recorded in a study of blood T cell repertoires in COVID-19. This CDR3 comprises 14 residues. Germline CDR1 SNHLY, CDR2 FYNNEI. Trimming left V 7 bases short and J 1 base short, with 13 bases between. Produced via immunoSEQ multiplex PCR; TCRdb's table is partial and in-frame only. The sample lists over 150,000 clones; approximately 86% were seen once. The TCR was taken from a man in his sixties with COVID-19, enrolled during active disease. Material: peripheral blood. V is TRBV2 and J is TRBJ1-1; unclear D gene. The DNA of the CDR3 is TGTGCCAGCAACAACCTGGTTGCGAACACTGAAGCTTTCTTT. Translation gives CASNNLVANTEAFF.